This T cell receptor (beta chain) is drawn from a study of cytomegalovirus exposure and HLA in healthy donors. The protocol was immunoSEQ multiplex PCR, while the TCRdb copy is restricted to in-frame clones and leaves out a portion. This sample has over 200,000 clones, with roughly 84% found just once. V shed 3 bases, J shed 6 bases, and the junction held 8 bases outside the gene matches. The germline CDR1 and CDR2 sequences are LNHDA and SQIVND (reference sequence). The CDR3 covers 16 residues. This clonotype was obtained from a woman aged 18-29 years in good health and CMV-seropositive. This rearrangement joins TRBV19 to TRBJ2-7; 13 positions match TRBD2. The sequencing sample was made of PBMCs. This CDR3 reads CASSIGGGLAGPEQYF. The CDR3, as DNA: TGTGCCAGTAGTATCGGGGGGGGACTAGCGGGACCCGAGCAGTACTTC. Variable domain in full (rest from reference TRBV19 and TRBJ2-7): DGGITQSPKYLFRKEGQNVTLSCEQNLNHDAMYWYRQDPGQGLRLIYYSQIVNDFQKGDIAEGYSVSREKKESFPLTVTSAQKNPTAFYLCASSIGGGLAGPEQYFGPGTRLTVT.